This T cell receptor beta chain stems from a study of vaccination and CD4 T cells after COVID-19. Study information: Convalescent donors: six male, four female; seven Caucasian, two Asian, one multiracial, two Hispanic. Overlapping spike pools from SARS-CoV-2 and HCoV-NL63, HCoV-OC43 and HCoV-229E served as culture stimuli.

The CDR3 length is 15 residues. Germline V gene lookup returns CDR1 SGHAT and CDR2 FQNNGV. Trimming removed 1 base from V and 8 bases from J; junction bases left unmatched: 9. Sequencing of DNA taken from cultured CD4+ T cells relied on the Oncomine TCR Beta short-read assay. It was cultured CD4+ T cells from which genomic DNA was extracted. TCRdb re-called the PCR reads through MiXCR, storing one row per CDR3 protein. The sample lists 15,000 to 25,000 distinct CDR3 sequences, approximately 50% occurring once. Comment on this clonotype: What it recognizes is unknown.

Indicated treatment: roughly ten-day PBMC culture with coronavirus spike peptide pools or control peptides (ViraFEST assay). At both days 3 and 7, half the medium was replaced with fresh IL-2 medium. Sequencing used CD4+ T cells from blood, cultured in vitro. This TCR came from a human donor who had recovered from COVID-19. J is TRBJ1-2 and V is TRBV11-2, with 8 bases that match TRBD1. CDR3 sequence: CASSLGGQGLYGYTF. DNA of the CDR3: TGTGCCAGCAGCTTAGGTGGACAGGGATTATACGGCTACACCTTC.